The 12 T cell receptor beta chains below were found in one sample sequenced in a study of identical twins. TCRdb ran MiXCR on the 5' RACE reads and lists one entry per CDR3 protein. Of nearly 250,000 distinct CDR3 sequences in the sample, roughly 7% were seen once. These data also formed part of another study, on yellow fever vaccine responses in identical twins.

The sequencing input was memory (CD45RO+) T cells sorted from blood. These receptors all stem from a woman younger than 35 in good health.

This clonotype was detected ten times or more. This sequence joins TRBV4-2 and TRBJ1-3; 8 bases agree with TRBD1. Germline values: CDR1 LGHNA, CDR2 YNFKEQ. Trimming at V came to 1 base and at J to 0 bases, leaving 8 bases not matched to a gene. CDR3 size: 18 residues. The CDR3 DNA follows: TGTGCCAGCAGCCAAGCATTGGGGACAGGATTCTCTGGAAACACCATATATTTT. This translates into CASSQALGTGFSGNTIYF.

Many counts were recorded for this clonotype. The chain employs TRBV5-1 and TRBJ2-3; 9 bases are a match to TRBD1. The CDR3 spans 14 residues. Trimming removed 4 bases from V and 4 bases from J; junction bases left unmatched: 4. Germline lookup yields CDR1 SGHRS and CDR2 YFSETQ. The CDR3 DNA follows: TGCGCCAGCAGCGTAGGACAGGGGCCAGATACGCAGTATTTT. Its translation is CASSVGQGPDTQYF.

This clonotype was detected only a few times. The chain joins TRBV28 to TRBJ1-6, with D uncertain. The CDR3 sequence is 17 residues long. Per germline, CDR1 MDHEN and CDR2 SYDVKM. V was cut by 6 bases and J by 3 bases, with 18 bases left in between. CDR3 nucleotides: TGTGCCAGCAGCTCCGGCGGATCGAGACTCTATAATTCACCCCTCCACTTT. Amino acids: CASSSGGSRLYNSPLHF. Supplemented by reference TRBV28 and TRBJ1-6, the full variable domain reads DVKVTQSSRYLVKRTGEKVFLECVQDMDHENMFWYRQDPGLGLRLIYFSYDVKMKEKGDIPEGYSVSREKKERFSLILESASTNQTSMYLCASSSGGSRLYNSPLHFGNGTRLTVT.

This clonotype turned up a few times. V gene TRBV5-6 combines with J gene TRBJ2-7, with TRBD1 matching over 10 bases. Germline-derived CDR1 and CDR2 are SGHDT and YYEEEE. This CDR3 has 21 amino acids. With V trimmed by 4 bases and J by 0 bases, 22 bases remained unmatched. The CDR3 region is CASSLLETGGGFALHSYEQYV. The CDR3 region has the DNA TGTGCCAGCAGCCTATTGGAGACAGGGGGCGGTTTTGCCCTACACTCCTACGAGCAGTACGTC.

This clonotype was detected a few times. The chain links TRBV24-1 to TRBJ2-1; TRBD1 aligns across 9 bases. Germline trimming cut 4 bases from V and 7 bases from J; bases unmatched to any gene: 7. The CDR3 consists of 15 residues. Looked up from germline, CDR1 is KGHDR and CDR2 is SFDVKD. DNA of the CDR3: TGTGCCACCAGTGACCCGAGGACAGGGGAGAATGAGCAGTTCTTC. Its protein is CATSDPRTGENEQFF.

Ten or more counts support this clonotype. J is TRBJ1-6 and V is TRBV27; D gene uncertain. The CDR3 loop spans 15 amino acids. V was trimmed by 6 bases and J by 4 bases, leaving 13 bases between them. Germline lookup yields CDR1 MNHEY and CDR2 SMNVEV (reference sequence). Written as DNA, the CDR3 is TGTGCCAGCAGCCGTTCGCCGGATTATAATTCACCCCTCCACTTT. Translation: CASSRSPDYNSPLHF.

This clonotype appeared many times. This chain links TRBV24-1 with TRBJ1-1; TRBD1 might be the D (5 bases). V lost 7 bases, J lost 2 bases, and 10 bases lay in between. Germline CDR1 is KGHDR and CDR2 is SFDVKD. The CDR3 is made up of 13 amino acids. The CDR3 protein is CATRRDLNTEAFF. The DNA of the CDR3 is TGTGCCACCAGGCGGGACCTAAACACTGAAGCTTTCTTT.

The CDR3 region has the DNA TGTGCCAGCAGCTTTAGCGGGGACCCCCAAGAGACCCAGTACTTC. It yields the protein CASSFSGDPQETQYF. V gene TRBV7-8 combines with J gene TRBJ2-5; TRBD2 matches at 8 bases. The CDR3 length is 15 residues. Germline CDR1 and CDR2: SGHVS and FQNEAQ. The V gene end was trimmed by 3 bases and the J gene end by 1 base; junction bases not matched to a gene: 4.

This clonotype was seen at least ten times. CDR3 protein: CASREGRSDTQYF. In DNA, the CDR3 is TGCGCCAGCCGAGAGGGTCGATCAGATACGCAGTATTTT. This chain connects TRBV5-1 to TRBJ2-3, with D possibly matching TRBD2 (5 bases). The CDR3 is 13 residues long. Germline CDR1 is SGHRS and CDR2 is YFSETQ. The V end was cut by 7 bases, the J end by 4 bases, with 13 bases between.

The chain has TRBV7-9 and TRBJ1-5, with D perhaps matching TRBD1 (5 bases). The CDR3 has 15 amino acids. Trimming took off 6 bases at V and 0 bases at J, with 12 bases between the two ends. In germline, CDR1 is SEHNR, CDR2 FQNEAQ (reference sequence). This CDR3 reads CASSPDGASNQPQHF. CDR3 DNA sequence: TGTGCCAGCAGTCCTGACGGGGCTAGCAATCAGCCCCAGCATTTT. Full variable domain (missing parts from reference TRBV7-9 and TRBJ1-5): DTGVSQNPRHKITKRGQNVTFRCDPISEHNRLYWYRQTLGQGPEFLTYFQNEAQLEKSRLLSDRFSAERPKGSFSTLEIQRTEQGDSAMYLCASSPDGASNQPQHFGDGTRLSIL.

A few counts support this clonotype. This chain links TRBV12-3 or TRBV12-4 with TRBJ1-2; D is undetermined. The CDR3 spans 15 residues. V was trimmed by 0 bases and J by 8 bases, leaving 16 bases between them. CDR3 nucleotide sequence: TGTGCCAGCAGTTTAGCTGATGTGGCAGCAGGCGGCTACACCTTC. It encodes CASSLADVAAGGYTF.

This clonotype was detected a few times. The V call is TRBV5-1, the J call TRBJ2-1, with no clear D. Germline CDR1 SGHRS, CDR2 YFSETQ. Trimming removed 0 bases at V and 4 bases at J, with 8 bases between. The CDR3 contains 14 residues. CDR3 residues: CASSLERSYNEQFF. CDR3 DNA: TGCGCCAGCAGCTTGGAAAGATCTTACAATGAGCAGTTCTTC.